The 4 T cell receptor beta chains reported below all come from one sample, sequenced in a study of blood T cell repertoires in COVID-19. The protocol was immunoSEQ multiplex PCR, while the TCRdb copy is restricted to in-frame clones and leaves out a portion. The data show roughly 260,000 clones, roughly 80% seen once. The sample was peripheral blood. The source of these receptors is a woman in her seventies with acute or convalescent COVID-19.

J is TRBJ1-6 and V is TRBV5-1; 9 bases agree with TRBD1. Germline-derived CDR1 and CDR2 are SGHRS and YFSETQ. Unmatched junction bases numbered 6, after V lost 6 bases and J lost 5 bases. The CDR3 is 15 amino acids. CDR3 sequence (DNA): TGCGCCAGCAAGGAGGGACAGGGTGATAATTCACCCCTCCACTTT. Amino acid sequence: CASKEGQGDNSPLHF.

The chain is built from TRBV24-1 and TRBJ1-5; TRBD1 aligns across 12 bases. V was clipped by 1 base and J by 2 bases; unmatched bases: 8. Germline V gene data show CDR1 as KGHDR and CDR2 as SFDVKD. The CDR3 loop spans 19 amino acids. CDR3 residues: CATSDFWDRGLSGNQPQHF. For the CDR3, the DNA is TGTGCCACCAGTGATTTTTGGGACAGGGGGCTTTCGGGCAATCAGCCCCAGCATTTT.

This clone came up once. This CDR3 reads CASSYGENGVFYEQYF. CDR3 DNA sequence: TGTGCCAGCAGTTACGGGGAGAATGGAGTCTTCTACGAGCAGTACTTC. The chain recombines TRBV6-5 with TRBJ2-7; the D gene is possibly TRBD2 (5 bases). Germline assignment: CDR1 MNHEY and CDR2 SVGAGI. V was cut by 2 bases and J by 3 bases, with 17 bases left in between. CDR3 length: 16 residues.

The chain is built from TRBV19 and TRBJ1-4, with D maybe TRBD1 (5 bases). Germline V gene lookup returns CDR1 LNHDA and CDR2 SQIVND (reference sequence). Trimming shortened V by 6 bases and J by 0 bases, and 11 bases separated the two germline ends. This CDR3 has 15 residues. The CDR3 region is CASRMTAATNEKLFF. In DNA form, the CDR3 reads TGTGCCAGTAGGATGACAGCAGCAACTAATGAAAAACTGTTTTTT.